This is a list of T cell receptor beta chains from one sample in a study of T cells after yellow fever vaccination. TCRdb reprocessed the 5' RACE reads via MiXCR and lists one record per CDR3 protein. The data show some 120,000 distinct CDR3 sequences, 15% seen once. The material sequenced was CD8+ T cells sorted from PBMCs, taken 5 days after the yellow fever booster vaccination. The receptors were gathered from a man between 18 and 35 years old who received the YFV17D yellow fever vaccine. The CDR3 runs from the conserved cysteine through the conserved F or W. The D gene is left open where the match is weak. For some rows the clone size is stated as once, few or many, or as a class when expanded; others skip it.

TRBJ1-1,TRBD1,few,TRBV7-2,TGTGCCAGCAGCTTAGCAGGGGGCATTATTGAAGCTTTCTTT,CASSLAGGIIEAFF
TRBJ2-7,TRBD2,few,TRBV6-5,TGTGCCAGCAGTTTTACTAGCGGGTCCTACGAGCAGTACTTC,CASSFTSGSYEQYF
TRBJ2-1,.,few,TRBV5-6,TGTGCCAGCAGCGCGGGGTCCTACAATGAGCAGTTCTTC,CASSAGSYNEQFF
TRBJ2-2,TRBD2,few,TRBV6-4,TGTGCCAGCACTATGACTAGCGGGGGGGACGCGAACACCGGGGAGCTGTTTTTT,CASTMTSGGDANTGELFF
TRBJ2-2,.,many,TRBV6-5,TGTGCCAGCAGTTACTCCCGGGCCTTAACCGGGGAGCTGTTTTTT,CASSYSRALTGELFF
TRBJ2-7,TRBD1,.,TRBV6-5,TGTGCCAGCACCAGAGGACGGGACAGGGCCTACGAGCAGTACTTC,CASTRGRDRAYEQYF
TRBJ1-1,.,.,TRBV4-1,TGCGCCAGCAGCCAAGTGAACACTGAAGCTTTCTTT,CASSQVNTEAFF
TRBJ1-4,TRBD1,.,TRBV7-9,TGTGCCAGCAGCACGGACAGGGGTTGGGGAAAACTGTTTTTT,CASSTDRGWGKLFF
TRBJ2-7,TRBD2,.,TRBV4-1,TGCGCCAGCAGCCAAGATGGGCTAGCGGTCTACGAGCAGTACTTC,CASSQDGLAVYEQYF
TRBJ2-1,TRBD1,few,TRBV4-3,TGCGCCAGCAGCCAAGATAATACGGGGACAGGGTACGATGAGCAGTTCTTC,CASSQDNTGTGYDEQFF
TRBJ1-1,.,.,TRBV9,TGTGCCAGCAGCGGGGTGGACAACCGCCCTGAAGCTTTCTTT,CASSGVDNRPEAFF
TRBJ2-2,TRBD2,.,TRBV27,TGTGCCAGCAGTTCTCCGGGGTTAGCGGGGTTTAACACCGGGGAGCTGTTTTTT,CASSSPGLAGFNTGELFF
TRBJ2-1,TRBD1,many,TRBV25-1,TGTGCCAGCAGTGTACCAGGGGGCAATGAGCAGTTCTTC,CASSVPGGNEQFF
TRBJ2-7,.,few,TRBV7-6,TGTGCCAGCAGCTACGCCAACCCAGGCGAGCAGTACTTC,CASSYANPGEQYF
TRBJ2-5,.,few,TRBV11-2,TGTGCCAGCAGCTTAGATCTTGCCGGCCGGGAGACCCAGTACTTC,CASSLDLAGRETQYF
TRBJ2-5,TRBD2,.,TRBV29-1,TGCAGTGCCAAGGGGAGCGGGGGGCGGAGGATGGAGACCCAGTACTTC,CSAKGSGGRRMETQYF
TRBJ2-2,TRBD1,few,TRBV7-3,TGTGCCAGCAGCTTGGGCCGTGACAGGGTCCAAGGGGCCGGGGAGCTGTTTTTT,CASSLGRDRVQGAGELFF
TRBJ1-1,.,.,TRBV7-9,TGTGCCAGCAGCTCCTTTCCGAGGTCCTCGAACACTGAAGCTTTCTTT,CASSSFPRSSNTEAFF
TRBJ2-2,.,few,TRBV9,TGTGCCAGCAGCGGACACCGGAACACCGGGGAGCTGTTTTTT,CASSGHRNTGELFF
TRBJ2-5,.,many,TRBV11-2,TGTGCCAGCAGCCCCCCCGCCGGGGGCCAAGAGACCCAGTACTTC,CASSPPAGGQETQYF
TRBJ2-2,TRBD2,.,TRBV11-2,TGTGCCAGCAGCCCCCTTAGCGGGGGGCTTGCGAACACCGGGGAGCTGTTTTTT,CASSPLSGGLANTGELFF
TRBJ2-7,TRBD2,.,TRBV4-3,TGCGCCAGCAGCCAAGAATGGGGGGGCTACGAGCAGTACTTC,CASSQEWGGYEQYF
TRBJ2-1,TRBD2,.,TRBV5-4,TGTGCCAGCAGCTTGGCCCAGCGGGGTAACAATGAGCAGTTCTTC,CASSLAQRGNNEQFF
TRBJ2-5,.,few,TRBV27,TGTGCCAGCAGTTTATTTGGTGTCAGTCGGGAGACCCAGTACTTC,CASSLFGVSRETQYF
TRBJ2-2,.,few,TRBV29-1,TGCAGCGTGAAGGGGCCTACCGGGGAGCTGTTTTTT,CSVKGPTGELFF
TRBJ1-1,TRBD1,.,TRBV11-2,TGTGCCAGCAGCTCCTCCGGGACAGGGGTGTGGAACACTGAAGCTTTCTTT,CASSSSGTGVWNTEAFF
TRBJ2-3,.,many,TRBV10-3,TGTGCCATCCGGGGGAGCCGGCGGTCAGATACGCAGTATTTT,CAIRGSRRSDTQYF